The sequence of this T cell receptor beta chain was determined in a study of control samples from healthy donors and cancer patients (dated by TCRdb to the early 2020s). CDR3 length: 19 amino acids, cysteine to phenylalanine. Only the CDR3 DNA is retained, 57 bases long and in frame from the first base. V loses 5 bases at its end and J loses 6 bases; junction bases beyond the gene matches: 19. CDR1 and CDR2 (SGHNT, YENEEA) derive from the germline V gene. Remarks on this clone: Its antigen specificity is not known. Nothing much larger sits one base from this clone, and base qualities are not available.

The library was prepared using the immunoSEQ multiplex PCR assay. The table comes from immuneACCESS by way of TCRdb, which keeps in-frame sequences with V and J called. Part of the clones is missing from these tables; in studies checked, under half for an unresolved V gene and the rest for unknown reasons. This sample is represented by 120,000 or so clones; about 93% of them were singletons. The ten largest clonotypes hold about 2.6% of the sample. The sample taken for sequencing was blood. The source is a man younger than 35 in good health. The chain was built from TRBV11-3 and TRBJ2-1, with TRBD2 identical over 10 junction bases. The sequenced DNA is TGTGCCAGCAGCACCCGCGCAGGGGAAGCGGGAGGGCGGGTCAATGAGCAGTTCTTC. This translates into CASSTRAGEAGGRVNEQFF.